A selection of T cell receptor beta chains follows, all from one sample in a study of T cell responses to AZD1222 COVID-19 vaccine. Generated by immunoSEQ multiplex PCR, the TCRdb table keeps only in-frame clones and is missing some. The data hold 100,000 to 140,000 clones, with approximately 90% observed a single time. The sample was peripheral blood, taken on day 0 of AZD1222 vaccination. The receptors were sampled from an adult in good health. The CDR3 runs from the conserved cysteine through the conserved F or W. A D gene is named only where the DNA matches it firmly. Clone size appears in some rows only: once, few, many, or a class for an expanded clone.

j_call clone_size d_call v_call cdr3_nt cdr3_aa
TRBJ2-5 NA NA TRBV21-1 TGTGCCAGCAGCTTGACGGACAGGGGGCAAGAGACCCAGTACTTC CASSLTDRGQETQYF
TRBJ2-5 few TRBD1 TRBV28 TGTGCCAGCCGCTGCGCACTAACAGGGGACCAAGAGACCCAGTACTTC CASRCALTGDQETQYF
TRBJ1-6 NA NA TRBV4-3 TGCGCCAGCAGCCAAGAGGGAGGACGATCACCCCTCCACTTT CASSQEGGRSPLHF
TRBJ2-2 few NA TRBV3-1/TRBV3-2 TGTGCCAGCAGCCAAGGGGTCCAGGGGCCGAGCACCGGGGAGCTGTTTTTT CASSQGVQGPSTGELFF
TRBJ1-2 NA NA TRBV6-6 TGTGCCAGCAGTTACTTTGGCACTCAAAAGTACTATGGCTACACCTTC CASSYFGTQKYYGYTF
TRBJ1-6 NA NA TRBV11-2 TGTGCCAGCAGCTTACAGGCGACAGCCGCCTATTCACCCCTCCACTTT CASSLQATAAYSPLHF
TRBJ2-2 NA NA TRBV28 TGTGCCAGCAGTCCGACGTTAGGGAACACCGGGGAGCTGTTTTTT CASSPTLGNTGELFF
TRBJ2-7 NA TRBD1 TRBV6-2/TRBV6-3 TGTGCCAGCAGTTTACAATCGACAGGGAACTACGAGCAGTACTTC CASSLQSTGNYEQYF
TRBJ1-4 NA NA TRBV19 TGTGCCAGTAGTATCAACTCCAGAGCCCGTAGGGGAAAACTGTTTTTT CASSINSRARRGKLFF
TRBJ2-3 NA NA TRBV29-1 TGCAGCGTTGAAGCGGGGGGCCCCCCAGATACGCAGTATTTT CSVEAGGPPDTQYF
TRBJ2-3 NA TRBD2 TRBV7-8 TGTGCCAGCACCTTAGGGCGGGGGGGCACAGATACGCAGTATTTT CASTLGRGGTDTQYF
TRBJ2-7 NA TRBD2 TRBV9 TGTGCCAGCAGCGTAGGTAGCGGGATCTCCATATTCCACTACGAGCAGTACTTC CASSVGSGISIFHYEQYF
TRBJ2-1 NA TRBD1 TRBV2 TGTGCCAGTTGGGACAGGCGTTTCAACAATGAGCAGTTCTTC CASWDRRFNNEQFF
TRBJ2-7 once TRBD2 TRBV28 TGTGCCAGCAGTTTGGCGGGAGCCTACGAGCAGTACTTC CASSLAGAYEQYF
TRBJ1-2 once NA TRBV5-6 TGTGCCAGCAGCTTAGGGCCAGCCTCTAACTATGGCTACACCTTC CASSLGPASNYGYTF
TRBJ1-2 NA NA TRBV30 TGTGCCTGGGGGCGTCTCGGCTACACCTTC CAWGRLGYTF
TRBJ1-5 NA NA TRBV27 TGTGCCAGCAGTTTGGGCCGAAATCAGCCCCAGCATTTT CASSLGRNQPQHF
TRBJ1-6 NA NA TRBV6-5 TGTGCCAGCAGTCAGGTAGCGGGGTCCGTTTCACCCCTCCACTTT CASSQVAGSVSPLHF
TRBJ1-6 NA NA TRBV7-8 TGTGCCAGCAGCCAAGGAAGGGTCCTTTATAATTCACCCCTCCACTTT CASSQGRVLYNSPLHF
TRBJ2-5 NA NA TRBV7-2 TGTGCCAGCAGCTCGGAAAAAGACGAGACCCAGTACTTC CASSSEKDETQYF
TRBJ1-1 NA NA TRBV19 TGTGCCAGTAGTATAGGAGGGAATGAAGCTTTCTTT CASSIGGNEAFF
TRBJ2-7 NA TRBD1 TRBV2 TGTGCCAGCAGTGCGGGACAGTGGTACGAGCAGTACTTC CASSAGQWYEQYF
TRBJ2-2 NA NA TRBV9 TGTGCCAGCAGCGTAGGACCAACCGGGGAGCTGTTTTTT CASSVGPTGELFF
TRBJ1-5 NA NA TRBV5-1 TGCGCCAGCAGCGTGGACAGTTTGGGCCAGCCCCAGCATTTT CASSVDSLGQPQHF
TRBJ1-5 once NA TRBV6-5 TGTGCCAGCAGTTACTCGAGGGTTGATCAGCCCCAGCATTTT CASSYSRVDQPQHF
TRBJ1-2 NA NA TRBV7-6 TGTGCCAGCAGCTTAGCAGGAGAAGGATCAGGCTACACCTTC CASSLAGEGSGYTF
TRBJ1-1 once NA TRBV27 TGTGCCAGCAGTTTAATCGGGGTGACCAGCAATTCTGAAGCTTTCTTT CASSLIGVTSNSEAFF
TRBJ1-5 NA TRBD1 TRBV10-3 TGTGCCATCAGTGACAACAGGGGGTCCAATCAGCCCCAGCATTTT CAISDNRGSNQPQHF
TRBJ2-3 NA TRBD2 TRBV6-2/TRBV6-3 TGTGCCAGCAGTTACGAGGAACTAGCGGGGGCCCGGGAAGAGAGCACAGATACGCAGTATTTT CASSYEELAGAREESTDTQYF
TRBJ1-2 NA TRBD1 TRBV9 TGTGCCAGCAGCACGGGGACAGGGAACAATGGCTACACCTTC CASSTGTGNNGYTF
TRBJ1-2 NA NA TRBV27 TGTGCCACCTCTGGACGGCCTGGTTATGGCTACACCTTC CATSGRPGYGYTF
TRBJ2-2 NA NA TRBV13 TGTGCCAGCAGCTTTTTCACCACCGGGGAGCTGTTTTTT CASSFFTTGELFF
TRBJ1-5 once NA TRBV27 TGTGCCAGCAGCCGCTCGGGCGGACCTCTTTATAGCAATCAGCCCCAGCATTTT CASSRSGGPLYSNQPQHF
TRBJ1-4 NA NA TRBV19 TGTGCCAGTAGTATGATTCTTGAAAAACTGTTTTTT CASSMILEKLFF
TRBJ2-5 NA NA TRBV9 TGTGCCAGCAGCGCTATCCCTGGGTTTCAAGAGACCCAGTACTTC CASSAIPGFQETQYF
TRBJ1-2 NA NA TRBV29-1 TGCAGCGTGGAACGGGACACAAGGAGTGGCTACACCTTC CSVERDTRSGYTF
TRBJ1-5 NA NA TRBV12-2 TGTGCAAGTCGCTTAGTTGGACAGGGTGGTCAGCCCCAGCATTTT CASRLVGQGGQPQHF
TRBJ2-1 NA TRBD2 TRBV2 TGTGCCAGCAGTGTGGGGACTAGCGGGTACAATGAGCAGTTCTTC CASSVGTSGYNEQFF
TRBJ1-2 NA NA TRBV20-1 TGCAGTGCTAGTACGGGGCTTACGACGAGCTACACCTTC CSASTGLTTSYTF
TRBJ2-7 NA TRBD2 TRBV6-5 TGTGCCAGCAAATTAGCGGGGGGCCGCCTTGACGAGCAGTACTTC CASKLAGGRLDEQYF
TRBJ1-1 NA NA TRBV5-4 TGTGCCAGCAGCTTCCCGGGACTACCCAACACTGAAGCTTTCTTT CASSFPGLPNTEAFF
TRBJ2-3 NA NA TRBV29-1 TGCAGCGTTGATATTGTAGATACGCAGTATTTT CSVDIVDTQYF
TRBJ2-1 NA NA TRBV3-1/TRBV3-2 TGTGCCAGCGGGAGAGACCCCTACAATGAGCAGTTCTTC CASGRDPYNEQFF
TRBJ1-1 NA NA TRBV3-1/TRBV3-2 TGTGCCAGCAGCGGCTTCCAGGGGGAAGCTTTCTTT CASSGFQGEAFF
TRBJ2-1 NA TRBD1 TRBV5-4 TGTGCCAGCAGCTTAGGACAGGGCCCCTCCAATGAGCAGTTCTTC CASSLGQGPSNEQFF
TRBJ1-5 once NA TRBV12-5 TGTGCTAGTGCCCAGGGGAGACGGCAGCCCCAGCATTTT CASAQGRRQPQHF
TRBJ2-1 NA TRBD1 TRBV4-3 TGCGCCAGCAGCCCCCCCGGGACAGGGGATATCAATGAGCAGTTCTTC CASSPPGTGDINEQFF
TRBJ2-1 NA NA TRBV29-1 TGCAGCGTTGATAGCGAGCAGTTCTTC CSVDSEQFF
TRBJ1-2 NA NA TRBV18 TGTGCCAGCTCACTGTCTAATCGCGGGAGATGGGGCTACACCTTC CASSLSNRGRWGYTF
TRBJ2-5 once NA TRBV21-1 TGTGCCAGCAGCAGAATAACCTTGGGGGCGGGAGGTCGTGAGACCCAGTACTTC CASSRITLGAGGRETQYF
TRBJ2-7 once TRBD2 TRBV30 TGTGCCTGGAGTGTATGGGGTCTAGCGGGATTCTTCGAGCAGTACTTC CAWSVWGLAGFFEQYF
TRBJ1-2 NA TRBD1 TRBV7-9 TGTGCCAGCAGCTTAGGGACAGGTTCATATTATGGCTACACCTTC CASSLGTGSYYGYTF